This T cell receptor (beta chain) was found in a study of shared clonotypes between healthy human individuals. The wider study: Three plates each covered CD4 naive and memory; CD8 naive two, CD8 memory one.

Details on this clone: Its matching antigen is unknown.

The naive CD8 fraction comprised CD45RO-negative cells positively selected for CCR7 and excluded terminally differentiated effector memory CD45RA+ cells. Notes on the study in general: Sequencing depth was expected to affect clonotype sharing among donors.

CDR1 SGDLS and CDR2 YYNGEE come from the germline V gene. This CDR3 is built from 17 residues. The ends were cut back, 4 bases at V and 1 base at J, with 15 bases in the middle. Here immunoSEQ multiplex PCR was the method, and the copy in TCRdb shows in-frame clones only, minus some. This table holds 2 million or so clones, about 95% found once. The chain carries TRBV9 and TRBJ2-6; D ambiguous. The clonotype comes from a man aged 18 to 30 in good health. Sequencing input: naive CD8+ T cells sorted from blood. CDR3 DNA sequence: TGTGCCAGCAGCCCCGCATTGGCGCCTTCTGGGGCCAACGTCCTGACTTTC. Amino acid sequence: CASSPALAPSGANVLTF. Complete variable domain (other parts from reference TRBV9 and TRBJ2-6): DSGVTQTPKHLITATGQRVTLRCSPRSGDLSVYWYQQSLDQGLQFLIQYYNGEERAKGNILERFSAQQFPDLHSELNLSSLELGDSALYFCASSPALAPSGANVLTFGAGSRLTVL.